This T cell receptor beta chain was recovered during a study of blood T cell repertoires in COVID-19. Across the whole study: Acute and convalescent COVID-19 samples came from the United States, Italy and Spain. Sample material is recorded as cDNA or gDNA derived from T cells, B-cell-depleted T cells, or PBMCs.

In this sample, this clone turned up many times. From germline, CDR1 is SNHLY and CDR2 FYNNEI. This CDR3 spans 16 amino acids. Trimming cost V 8 bases and J 6 bases, with 24 bases left between them. In the authors' workflow: Amplifying reference gene primers gave estimates of nucleated cell counts. Data came from immunoSEQ multiplex PCR; TCRdb stores just in-frame clones and leaves some out. That table gives V, J and clone size, and the DNA gave D and trimming. The repertoire includes 340,000 or so clones, around 83% of them detected once, and 2.5% to 3% sits in the top ten. This sequence was found in a man younger than 45 with active or convalescent COVID-19. This chain uses TRBV2 with TRBJ2-3; weak D call: TRBD2 (6 bases). Sequenced sample: peripheral blood. The DNA for the CDR3 is TGTGCCAGCGCGGGGCCCGGGGCTACCTCGAGGGATACGCAGTATTTT. Encoded protein: CASAGPGATSRDTQYF.